This T cell receptor beta chain stems from a study of human T cells and chemical hapten exposure (dated by TCRdb to the early 2020s). Background on the whole study: Libraries were combined into a pool for sequencing, and differences in TCR yield between samples came mainly from small differences in library volumes within the pool. Peripheral blood TCR repertoire changes were tracked in vivo in alopecia patients during primary and secondary sensitization to the hapten diphenylcyclopropenone (DPC). For every blood RNA sample, sequencing covered both the TCR alpha and TCR beta chains. Beyond this particular receptor, the publication reports: After repeated subsampling, changes were observed in the strength of the expansion versus patch-test correlation and in the threshold at which the correlation became significant. No change with DPC sensitization was found in the number of TCRs above 1 in 1000 frequency, and no evidence of global repertoire structure alterations was found.

Unfractionated whole blood was collected in Tempus Blood RNA tubes, and total RNA was extracted from that blood. About 5 healthy volunteers served as TCR sequencing controls and were bled at day 0, 2 weeks and 6 weeks. Library creation used 5' RACE. The instrument was an Illumina MiSeq. Library preparation attached unique molecular identifiers to individual cDNA molecules for quantitative, reproducible TCR counting. In the source study's methods: Samples had a median of about 96,000 TCRs, with a range from 23,224 to 690,600. V, J and CDR3 annotation of the TCR reads was carried out using the Decombinator software suite. Every sample was subsampled to the same number of TCRs (28,000) for the PS versus PT1 abundance plots. TCRs were defined as expanded if absent before sensitization and observed at least eight times at the 2-week time point. In-frame beta chains were kept once TCRdb had trimmed the public reads at Q25 with fastp and called clones with MiXCR. Records with the same CDR3 protein are collapsed into one entry carrying the most frequent genes and DNA. TCRdb's processing, not the study's, gives the V and J calls here. This sample holds 81,000 or so distinct CDR3 sequences; about 8.4% were observed only once. Around 2.3% of the sample is in the top ten clones.

This clonotype was picked up many times. The target of this receptor is not known. Qualities for individual bases were not recorded, and no much larger clone is one base off. V is cut by 3 bases and J by 4 bases, and the space between the germline ends is 16 bases. The CDR3 runs 16 residues from the cysteine to the phenylalanine. The retained sequence is limited to the CDR3, 48 bases, with the frame set at the first base. The V and J genes are TRBV12-3 or TRBV12-4 and TRBJ1-5; the best D guess is TRBD1, with 5 bases matching. The source is a male donor in good health. Read as DNA, the sequence is TGTGCCAGCAGTTTTCCCAGTGGGGCGAGGAATCAGCCCCAGCATTTT. The encoded protein is CASSFPSGARNQPQHF.